This T cell receptor beta chain was recovered during a study of Ad26.COV2.S vaccination and SARS-CoV-2 variants. The study, taken as a whole, reports: Overall T cell responses may have been underestimated by the analyses of TCR breadth and depth.

TCRdb keeps only in-frame clones here, not all; method: immunoSEQ multiplex PCR. The repertoire holds around 340,000 clones, around 89% seen once, with approximately 5% in the top ten. Noted treatment: roughly 19 received Ad26.COV2.S at low or high dose, single or two shots; about 5 received placebo; per-sample allocation not given. On day 63 after the first injection, vaccine and placebo recipients gave samples. It was an adult aged 18-55 years in Boston who was the donor. The CDR3 length is 14 residues. Germline V gives CDR1 MNHNS, CDR2 SASEGT. The junction had 6 bases not matched to a gene; V was cut back by 6 bases and J by 5 bases. This clone has just one count. The antigen remains undetermined.

The J gene is TRBJ2-2, the V gene TRBV6-1, with TRBD1 matching 7 bases. Sample: peripheral blood, taken in a trial of Ad26.COV2.S vaccine versus placebo. The TCR sequence derives from a person aged 18 to 65 who received the Ad26.COV2.S COVID-19 vaccine or a placebo. The CDR3 region is CASSRDSSTGELFF. The CDR3 DNA reads as TGTGCCAGCAGCCGGGACAGTTCTACCGGGGAGCTGTTTTTT.